The next 9 T cell receptor beta chains were all read from a single sample in a study of blood T cells in healthy people across ages. Primers used in a second PCR of roughly 7 to 12 cycles were a sample-barcoded 5' primer and a J-beta primer mix. TCRdb used MiXCR to reprocess the 5' RACE reads, holding one entry per CDR3 protein. In the table there are approximately 1.5 million distinct CDR3 sequences, approximately 32% of which are singletons. The source material was blood. These receptors originate from a woman aged 25 to 39 in good health.

The rearrangement joins TRBV6-1 to TRBJ2-5; D perhaps matches TRBD1 (5 bases). The germline V and J ends were trimmed by 7 bases and 5 bases, with 17 bases remaining between them. CDR1 and CDR2 (germline): MNHNS, SASEGT. There are 14 residues in the CDR3. The DNA of the CDR3 is TGTGCCAGCATGACTGGGGCCTCCCAGGAGACCCAGTACTTC. It specifies CASMTGASQETQYF.

In this sample, this clonotype turned up a few times. The rearrangement joins TRBV6-2 or TRBV6-3 to TRBJ2-3; 8 nucleotides agree with TRBD2. This CDR3 is built from 15 residues. V was pared by 5 bases and J by 5 bases, with 9 bases of the junction left unmatched. Germline V CDR1 and CDR2: MNHEY, SVGEGT. CDR3 coding DNA: TGTGCCAGCAGTGTACCGGGACTAGACGTAGATACGCAGTATTTT. Protein product: CASSVPGLDVDTQYF.

The chain combines TRBV21-1 with TRBJ1-2. TRBV21-1 is given as a pseudogene. The CDR3 extends over 12 amino acids. CDR3 protein: CASRFSGCGYTF. The CDR3 DNA reads TGTGCCAGCAGATTCTCCGGCTGTGGCTACACCTTC.

The chain carries TRBV20-1 and TRBJ2-1; D possibly corresponds to TRBD2 (6 bases). V was shortened by 4 bases and J by 0 bases, with 10 bases between the two germline ends. The germline V gene encodes CDR1 DFQATT and CDR2 SNEGSKA (reference sequence). The CDR3 covers 14 residues. The CDR3 is CSATPSDSYNEQFF. The CDR3 nucleotides read TGCAGTGCTACGCCTAGCGACTCCTACAATGAGCAGTTCTTC.

This rearrangement joins TRBV11-2 to TRBJ2-5; D is perhaps TRBD1 (6 bases). V shed 5 bases and J shed 4 bases, with 14 bases lying between them. Germline CDR1 reads SGHAT; CDR2 reads FQNNGV. This CDR3 has 14 residues. The CDR3 protein is CASSHPGTSETQYF. The CDR3 nucleotides read TGTGCCAGCAGCCATCCCGGGACATCAGAGACCCAGTACTTC.

As to this clonotype: A much larger clone lies one base from this, so it may be a read error. The V and J genes are TRBV12-3 or TRBV12-4 and TRBJ2-3, with 9 bases aligning to TRBD1. The CDR3 runs 16 residues. After removal of 6 bases from V and 3 bases from J, the junction contained 10 bases not matched to a gene. The CDR3 region is CASRGTGSRSTDTQYF. The CDR3 bases are TGTGCCAGCAGAGGGACAGGGTCTCGTTCTACAGATACGCAGTATTTT.

This clonotype has a count of ten or more. V and J are TRBV7-9 and TRBJ2-7; 7 bases align to TRBD1. V shed 5 bases and J 2 bases; nucleotides not matched to a gene: 6. Germline lookup yields CDR1 SEHNR and CDR2 FQNEAQ (reference sequence). This CDR3 is built from 14 residues. The CDR3 region has the DNA TGTGCCAGCAGCCTTGACAGGGTACCCTACGAGCAGTACTTC. This gives the protein CASSLDRVPYEQYF. The complete variable domain, with remaining parts taken from reference TRBV7-9 and TRBJ2-7, reads DTGVSQNPRHKITKRGQNVTFRCDPISEHNRLYWYRQTLGQGPEFLTYFQNEAQLEKSRLLSDRFSAERPKGSFSTLEIQRTEQGDSAMYLCASSLDRVPYEQYFGPGTRLTVT.

This clonotype has more than one count but fewer than ten. J is TRBJ1-1 and V is TRBV20-1, with D tentatively TRBD1 (6 bases). The CDR3 extends over 14 amino acids. Trimming took off 4 bases at V and 1 base at J, with 13 bases between the two ends. CDR1 and CDR2 from the germline V gene are DFQATT and SNEGSKA (reference sequence). This CDR3 is CSATYPTGNTEAFF. CDR3 in DNA: TGCAGTGCTACCTATCCGACAGGGAACACTGAAGCTTTCTTT.

The table lists this clonotype with a few counts. One end of the junction is discordant with germline, which a read error may explain. V and J are TRBV5-1 and TRBJ1-2; perhaps TRBD1 as D (5 bases). Germline CDR1 reads SGHRS; CDR2 reads YFSETQ. This CDR3 has 15 residues. The DNA for the CDR3 is TGCGCCAGCAGCTTGGGCCGGGGCCCGAACTGTGGCTACACCTTC. Translation gives CASSLGRGPNCGYTF. Full variable domain (rest looked up from reference TRBV5-1 and TRBJ1-2): KAGVTQTPRYLIKTRGQQVTLSCSPISGHRSVSWYQQTPGQGLQFLFEYFSETQRNKGNFPGRFSGRQFSNSRSEMNVSTLELGDSALYLCASSLGRGPNCGYTFGSGTRLTVV.